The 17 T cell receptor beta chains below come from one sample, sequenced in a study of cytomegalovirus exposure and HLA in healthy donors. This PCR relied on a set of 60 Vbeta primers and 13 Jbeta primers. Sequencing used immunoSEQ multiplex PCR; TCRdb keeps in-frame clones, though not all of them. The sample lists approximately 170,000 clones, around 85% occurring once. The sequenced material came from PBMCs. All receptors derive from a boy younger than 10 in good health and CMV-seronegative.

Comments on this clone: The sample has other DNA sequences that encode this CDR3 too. CDR3 sequence: CASSVAGVGYGYTF. The CDR3 bases are TGTGCCAGCAGTGTGGCGGGGGTTGGCTATGGCTACACCTTC. V usage is TRBV2 and J usage is TRBJ1-2, with a weak D call TRBD1 (5 bases). The CDR3 is 14 amino acids. The germline V and J ends were trimmed by 4 bases and 4 bases, with 13 bases remaining between them. Germline loops: CDR1 SNHLY, CDR2 FYNNEI.

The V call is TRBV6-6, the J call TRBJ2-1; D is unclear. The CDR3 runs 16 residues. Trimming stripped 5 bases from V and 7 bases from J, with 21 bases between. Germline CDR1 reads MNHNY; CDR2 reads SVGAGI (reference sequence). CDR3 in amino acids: CASSPQTSTLRNEQFF. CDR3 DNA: TGTGCCAGCAGTCCCCAGACTTCTACTCTTCGAAATGAGCAGTTCTTC.

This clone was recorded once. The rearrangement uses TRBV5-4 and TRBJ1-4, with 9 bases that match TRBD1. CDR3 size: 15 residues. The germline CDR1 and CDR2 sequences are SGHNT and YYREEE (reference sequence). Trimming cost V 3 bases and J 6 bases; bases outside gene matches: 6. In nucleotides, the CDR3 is TGTGCCAGCAGCTATGGGGACAGGGTGGATGAAAAACTGTTTTTT. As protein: CASSYGDRVDEKLFF.

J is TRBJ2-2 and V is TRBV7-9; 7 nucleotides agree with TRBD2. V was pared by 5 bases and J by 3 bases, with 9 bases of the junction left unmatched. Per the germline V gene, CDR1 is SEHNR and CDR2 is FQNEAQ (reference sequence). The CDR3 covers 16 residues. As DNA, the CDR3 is TGTGCCAGCAGCCGGGGCGGGAGTGCGTACACCGGGGAGCTGTTTTTT. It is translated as CASSRGGSAYTGELFF. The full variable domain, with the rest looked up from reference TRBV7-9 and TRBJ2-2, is DTGVSQNPRHKITKRGQNVTFRCDPISEHNRLYWYRQTLGQGPEFLTYFQNEAQLEKSRLLSDRFSAERPKGSFSTLEIQRTEQGDSAMYLCASSRGGSAYTGELFFGEGSRLTVL.

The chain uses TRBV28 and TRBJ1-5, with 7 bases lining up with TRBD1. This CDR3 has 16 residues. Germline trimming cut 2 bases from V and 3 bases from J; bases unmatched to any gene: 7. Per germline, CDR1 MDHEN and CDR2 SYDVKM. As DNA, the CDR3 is TGTGCCAGCAGTTTAGGGGCTGACAGGGCCAATCAGCCCCAGCATTTT. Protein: CASSLGADRANQPQHF.

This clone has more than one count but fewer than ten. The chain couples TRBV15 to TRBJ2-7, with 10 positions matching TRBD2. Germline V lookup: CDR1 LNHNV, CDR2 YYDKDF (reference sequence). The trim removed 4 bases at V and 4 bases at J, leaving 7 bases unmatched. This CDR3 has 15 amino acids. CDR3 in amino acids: CATSIGLAAAYEQYF. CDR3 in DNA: TGTGCCACCAGCATCGGACTAGCGGCAGCATACGAGCAGTACTTC.

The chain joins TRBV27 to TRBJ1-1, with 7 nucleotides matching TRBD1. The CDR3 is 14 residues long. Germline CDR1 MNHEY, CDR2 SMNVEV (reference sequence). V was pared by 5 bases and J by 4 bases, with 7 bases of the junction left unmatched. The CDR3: CASSRGQVGTEAFF. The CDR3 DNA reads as TGTGCCAGCAGTAGAGGACAGGTGGGCACTGAAGCTTTCTTT.

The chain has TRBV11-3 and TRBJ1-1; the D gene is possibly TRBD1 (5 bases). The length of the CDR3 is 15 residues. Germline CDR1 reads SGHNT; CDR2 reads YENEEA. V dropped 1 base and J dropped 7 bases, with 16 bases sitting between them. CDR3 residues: CASSLGVQGAGEAFF. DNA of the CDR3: TGTGCCAGCAGCTTAGGTGTTCAGGGAGCGGGTGAAGCTTTCTTT.

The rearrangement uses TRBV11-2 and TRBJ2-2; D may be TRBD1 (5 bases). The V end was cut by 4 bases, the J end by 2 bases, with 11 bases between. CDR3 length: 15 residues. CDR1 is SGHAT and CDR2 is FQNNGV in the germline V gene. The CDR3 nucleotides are TGTGCCAGCAGCTCCCAGGGTACTAACACCGGGGAGCTGTTTTTT. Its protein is CASSSQGTNTGELFF.

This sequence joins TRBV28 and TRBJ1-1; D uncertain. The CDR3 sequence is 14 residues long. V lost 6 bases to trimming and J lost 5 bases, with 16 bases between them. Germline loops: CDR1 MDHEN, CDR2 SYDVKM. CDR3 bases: TGTGCCAGCAGACCCCCCAGCCCGGGAACTGAAGCTTTCTTT. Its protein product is CASRPPSPGTEAFF.

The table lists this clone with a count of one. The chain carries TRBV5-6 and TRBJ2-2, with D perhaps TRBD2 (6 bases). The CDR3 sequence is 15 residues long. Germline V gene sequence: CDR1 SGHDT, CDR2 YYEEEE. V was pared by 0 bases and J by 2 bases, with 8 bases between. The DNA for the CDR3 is TGTGCCAGCAGCTTGGCGCGGGATAACACCGGGGAGCTGTTTTTT. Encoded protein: CASSLARDNTGELFF.

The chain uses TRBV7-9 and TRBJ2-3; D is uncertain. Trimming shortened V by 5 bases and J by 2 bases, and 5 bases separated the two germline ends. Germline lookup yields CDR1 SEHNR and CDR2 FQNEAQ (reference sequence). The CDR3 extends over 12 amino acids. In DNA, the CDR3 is TGTGCCAGCAGCCCCGTCACAGATACGCAGTATTTT. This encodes CASSPVTDTQYF.

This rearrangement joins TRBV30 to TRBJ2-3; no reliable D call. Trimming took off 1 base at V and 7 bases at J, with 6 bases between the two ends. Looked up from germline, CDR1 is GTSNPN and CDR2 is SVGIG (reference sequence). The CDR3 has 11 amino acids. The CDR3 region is CAWSAGNTQYF. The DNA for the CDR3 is TGTGCCTGGAGTGCAGGAAATACGCAGTATTTT.

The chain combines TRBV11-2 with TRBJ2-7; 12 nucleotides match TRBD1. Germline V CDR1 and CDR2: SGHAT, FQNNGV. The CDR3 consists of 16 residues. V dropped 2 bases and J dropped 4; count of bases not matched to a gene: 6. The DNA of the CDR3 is TGTGCCAGCAGCTTATCTGGGACAGGGGGCAGGTACGAGCAGTACTTC. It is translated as CASSLSGTGGRYEQYF.

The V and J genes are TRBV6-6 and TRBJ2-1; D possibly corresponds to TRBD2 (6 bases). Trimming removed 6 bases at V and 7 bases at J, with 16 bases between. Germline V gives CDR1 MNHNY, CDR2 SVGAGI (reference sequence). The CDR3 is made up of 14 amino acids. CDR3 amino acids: CASSLASVGNEQFF. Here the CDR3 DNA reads TGTGCCAGCAGCCTTGCTAGCGTAGGGAATGAGCAGTTCTTC.

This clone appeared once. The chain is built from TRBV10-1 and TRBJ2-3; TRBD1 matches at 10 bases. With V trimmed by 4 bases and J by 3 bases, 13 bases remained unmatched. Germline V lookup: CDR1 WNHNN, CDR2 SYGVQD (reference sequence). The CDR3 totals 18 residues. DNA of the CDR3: TGCGCCAGCAGTGGAGTGAGTGGCCGGGACAGGGGAACAGATACGCAGTATTTT. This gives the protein CASSGVSGRDRGTDTQYF.

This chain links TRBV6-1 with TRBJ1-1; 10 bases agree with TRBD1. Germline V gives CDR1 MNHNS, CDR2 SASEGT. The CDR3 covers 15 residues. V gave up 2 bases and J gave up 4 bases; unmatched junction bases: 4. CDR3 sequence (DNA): TGTGCCAGCAGTGAAAAGGGGGACAGGGGCACTGAAGCTTTCTTT. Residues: CASSEKGDRGTEAFF.